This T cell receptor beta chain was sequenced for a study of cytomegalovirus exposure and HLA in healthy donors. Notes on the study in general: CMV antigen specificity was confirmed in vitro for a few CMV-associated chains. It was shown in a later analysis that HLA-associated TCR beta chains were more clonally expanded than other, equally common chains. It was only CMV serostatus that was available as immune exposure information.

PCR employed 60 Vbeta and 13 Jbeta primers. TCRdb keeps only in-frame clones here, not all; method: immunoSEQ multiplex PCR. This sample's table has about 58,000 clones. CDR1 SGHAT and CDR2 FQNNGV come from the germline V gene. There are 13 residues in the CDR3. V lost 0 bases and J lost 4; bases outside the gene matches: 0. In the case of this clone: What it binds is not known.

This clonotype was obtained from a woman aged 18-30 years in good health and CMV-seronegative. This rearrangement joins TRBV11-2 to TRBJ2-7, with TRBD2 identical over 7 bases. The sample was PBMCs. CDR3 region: CASSLDSGYEQYF. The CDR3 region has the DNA TGTGCCAGCAGCTTAGATAGCGGGTACGAGCAGTACTTC.